Following are 26 T cell receptor beta chains from one sample sequenced in a study of cytomegalovirus exposure and HLA in healthy donors. Sequencing used immunoSEQ multiplex PCR; TCRdb keeps in-frame clones, though not all of them. The data show 200,000 or so clones, about 86% seen once. Sequenced material: PBMCs. These receptor sequences come from a woman aged 18-35 years in good health and CMV-seronegative.

The CDR3 bases are TGTGCCAGCAGTGGCCCAGGGGGCACAGATACGCAGTATTTT. Amino acid sequence: CASSGPGGTDTQYF. The chain carries TRBV2 and TRBJ2-3; a possible D gene is TRBD1 (6 bases). The CDR3 totals 14 residues. Germline V CDR1 and CDR2: SNHLY, FYNNEI. The V end was cut by 4 bases, the J end by 1 base, with 9 bases between.

The chain is built from TRBV27 and TRBJ1-2; D is perhaps TRBD1 (6 bases). This CDR3 spans 13 amino acids. Germline values: CDR1 MNHEY, CDR2 SMNVEV (reference sequence). The V end was cut by 4 bases, the J end by 5 bases, with 11 bases between. The CDR3, as DNA: TGTGCCAGCAGTTCCCGGGACAATTATGGCTACACCTTC. Protein: CASSSRDNYGYTF.

The chain combines TRBV28 with TRBJ1-2; possibly TRBD1 for D (5 bases). Germline CDR1 is MDHEN and CDR2 is SYDVKM. The CDR3 has 16 amino acids. V lost 4 bases and J 4 bases, leaving 19 bases between the germline ends. CDR3 nucleotide sequence: TGTGCCAGCAGTTCGCCCAGTGAGGAGGGGCTCTATGGCTACACCTTC. Translation gives CASSSPSEEGLYGYTF.

J is TRBJ2-7 and V is TRBV19; 8 bases fit TRBD2. Germline trimming cut 3 bases from V and 1 base from J; bases unmatched to any gene: 8. The CDR3 is 16 residues long. Germline V gene data show CDR1 as LNHDA and CDR2 as SQIVND (reference sequence). As DNA, the CDR3 is TGTGCCAGTAGTATTCTCACCAGCGGGGGTTCCTACGAGCAGTACTTC. Its translation: CASSILTSGGSYEQYF.

This rearrangement joins TRBV5-1 to TRBJ2-7; 9 positions match TRBD1. Trimming took 3 bases from V and 3 from J; bases not matched to a gene: 4. CDR3 length equals 14 residues. Looked up from germline, CDR1 is SGHRS and CDR2 is YFSETQ. CDR3 nucleotide sequence: TGCGCCAGCAGCTGGACAGGGGATGGCTACGAGCAGTACTTC. Protein product: CASSWTGDGYEQYF.

V and J are TRBV5-4 and TRBJ2-2; D unclear. Per germline, CDR1 SGHNT and CDR2 YYREEE (reference sequence). V was pared by 5 bases and J by 2 bases, with 10 bases between. The CDR3 sequence is 14 residues long. The DNA of the CDR3 is TGTGCCAGCAGGCAGGATTTTAACACCGGGGAGCTGTTTTTT. It codes for CASRQDFNTGELFF.

The chain links TRBV6-5 to TRBJ2-5, with 7 nucleotides matching TRBD1. In germline, CDR1 is MNHEY, CDR2 SVGAGI. V shed 4 bases, J shed 5 bases, and the junction held 13 bases outside the gene matches. The CDR3 contains 16 residues. This chain's CDR3 is CASSLLQGYGGETQYF. CDR3 in DNA: TGTGCCAGCAGTTTATTACAGGGGTACGGTGGGGAGACCCAGTACTTC.

The J gene is TRBJ1-5, the V gene TRBV4-1; unclear D gene. V was shortened by 0 bases and J by 11 bases, with 8 bases between the two germline ends. CDR3 length: 12 amino acids. Germline lookup yields CDR1 MGHRA and CDR2 YSYEKL. The CDR3 is CASSQDRRTQHF. The CDR3 DNA reads TGCGCCAGCAGCCAAGATAGGAGGACCCAGCATTTT.

On this clone: The same CDR3 arises from other DNA sequences in this sample as well. The rearrangement links TRBV27 to TRBJ2-3, with 10 bases lining up with TRBD2. Trimming cost V 2 bases and J 2 bases; bases outside gene matches: 1. Germline CDR1 is MNHEY and CDR2 is SMNVEV (reference sequence). The CDR3 is 15 residues long. In nucleotides, the CDR3 is TGTGCCAGCAGTTTAGGACTAGCGGTCACAGATACGCAGTATTTT. Translating gives CASSLGLAVTDTQYF.

The gene calls are TRBV9 and TRBJ1-4; maybe TRBD1 (5 bases). Trimming removed 0 bases from V and 1 base from J, with 7 bases in between. CDR3 size: 15 residues. Germline CDR1 SGDLS, CDR2 YYNGEE. This CDR3 reads CASSVGGLTNEKLFF. Written as DNA, the CDR3 is TGTGCCAGCAGCGTAGGGGGCTTAACTAATGAAAAACTGTTTTTT.

The rearrangement joins TRBV28 to TRBJ1-2, with D possibly TRBD1 on 5 matching bases. This CDR3 has 14 amino acids. Trimming removed 6 bases at V and 5 bases at J, with 16 bases between. CDR1 and CDR2 (germline): MDHEN, SYDVKM. In DNA, the CDR3 is TGTGCCAGCAGCCGCCGGGGGAATCGGTATGGCTACACCTTC. As protein: CASSRRGNRYGYTF.

This clone was seen a single time. This chain joins TRBV29-1 and TRBJ2-3; 11 nucleotides line up with TRBD1. V was pared by 2 bases and J by 4 bases, with 11 bases of the junction left unmatched. CDR1 is SQVTM, CDR2 ANQGSEA, per germline. The CDR3 length is 17 residues. This CDR3 is CSVEPGQGGLYADTQYF. CDR3 nucleotide sequence: TGCAGCGTTGAACCGGGACAGGGGGGGCTTTACGCAGATACGCAGTATTTT.

This chain joins TRBV6-4 and TRBJ2-3, with a possible D match to TRBD1 (7 bases). The CDR3 sequence is 17 residues long. The germline V gene has CDR1 MRHNA and CDR2 SNTAGT. With 4 bases removed from V and 3 bases from J, the gap between germline ends came to 20 bases. The CDR3 loop reads CASSAGDSEVGTDTQYF. The CDR3 nucleotides read TGTGCCAGCAGTGCGGGGGACAGCGAAGTGGGAACAGATACGCAGTATTTT.

The chain is built from TRBV28 and TRBJ2-5; 8 nucleotides align to TRBD2. With 6 bases clipped from V and 0 bases from J, the junction kept 15 bases outside the gene matches. The CDR3 spans 18 residues. Per the germline V gene, CDR1 is MDHEN and CDR2 is SYDVKM. CDR3 residues: CASSDFLREGPHQETQYF. In nucleotides, the CDR3 is TGTGCCAGCAGCGACTTCCTACGGGAGGGCCCCCACCAAGAGACCCAGTACTTC.

There are a few counts of this clone. The rearrangement links TRBV9 to TRBJ1-2; maybe TRBD1 (5 bases). The CDR3 covers 14 residues. CDR1 is SGDLS, CDR2 YYNGEE, per germline. The germline V and J ends were trimmed by 2 bases and 7 bases, with 15 bases remaining between them. The CDR3 here is CASSVAQAQGGYTF. Here the CDR3 DNA reads TGTGCCAGCAGCGTCGCACAAGCGCAGGGTGGCTACACCTTC.

This chain joins TRBV6-5 and TRBJ2-1; possible D gene TRBD2, 7 bases. The V and J ends lost 1 base and 10 bases respectively, with 8 bases between them. Per the germline V gene, CDR1 is MNHEY and CDR2 is SVGAGI. The CDR3 extends over 12 amino acids. CDR3 nucleotides: TGTGCCAGCAGTTACTGGGGGGGCGAGCAGTTCTTC. As protein: CASSYWGGEQFF.

The chain is built from TRBV19 and TRBJ2-5; 8 bases agree with TRBD1. The germline CDR1 and CDR2 sequences are LNHDA and SQIVND (reference sequence). There are 15 residues in the CDR3. V lost 5 bases, J lost 4 bases, and 9 bases stayed unmatched. In DNA, the CDR3 is TGTGCCAGTAGTTCCCCTAGACAGGGGCTAGAGACCCAGTACTTC. Protein product: CASSSPRQGLETQYF. The whole variable domain, filled in from reference TRBV19 and TRBJ2-5, reads DGGITQSPKYLFRKEGQNVTLSCEQNLNHDAMYWYRQDPGQGLRLIYYSQIVNDFQKGDIAEGYSVSREKKESFPLTVTSAQKNPTAFYLCASSSPRQGLETQYFGPGTRLLVL.

The chain links TRBV28 to TRBJ2-1, with D maybe TRBD2 (6 bases). The CDR3 is 16 amino acids. Trimming removed 3 bases at V and 0 bases at J, with 12 bases between. Germline V lookup: CDR1 MDHEN, CDR2 SYDVKM. The CDR3, as DNA: TGTGCCAGCAGTTTGTACGCGGGAAGCTCCTACAATGAGCAGTTCTTC. Translating gives CASSLYAGSSYNEQFF.

CDR3 nucleotides: TGTGCCAGCAGCTTAGCTTGGACAGGTTTCGGCAATGAGCAGTTCTTC. Encoded protein: CASSLAWTGFGNEQFF. The chain joins TRBV7-2 to TRBJ2-1; 7 bases are shared with TRBD1. Germline V gene data show CDR1 as SGHTA and CDR2 as FQGNSA. V shed 0 bases and J 6 bases; nucleotides not matched to a gene: 8. This CDR3 region has 16 residues.

The chain recombines TRBV7-6 with TRBJ2-5, with D perhaps TRBD1 (7 bases). This CDR3 has 16 residues. Germline V gene data show CDR1 as SGHVS and CDR2 as FNYEAQ. Trimming cost V 2 bases and J 3 bases, with 16 bases left between them. The CDR3 spells CASSLSSQGTEETQYF. Written as DNA, the CDR3 is TGTGCCAGCAGCTTATCCTCACAGGGGACTGAAGAGACCCAGTACTTC.

This clone showed up just a few times. The V gene is TRBV5-7, the J gene TRBJ2-7; possibly TRBD1 for D (5 bases). TRBV5-7 is designated an ORF whose function remains uncertain. V shed 1 base and J shed 6 bases, with 11 bases lying between them. The CDR3 is made up of 13 amino acids. The CDR3 is CASSLTGEVEQYF. The CDR3 DNA follows: TGTGCCAGCAGCTTGACAGGTGAGGTCGAGCAGTACTTC.

This clone is a singleton in its sample. This chain links TRBV5-1 with TRBJ1-4; TRBD1 matches 11 bases. Germline V gene data show CDR1 as SGHRS and CDR2 as YFSETQ. With V trimmed by 1 base and J by 7 bases, 3 bases remained unmatched. The CDR3 is 15 residues long. The CDR3 is CASSLPGQGGEKLFF. In DNA, the CDR3 is TGCGCCAGCAGCTTGCCGGGACAGGGGGGTGAAAAACTGTTTTTT.

This clone showed up just once. This rearrangement joins TRBV30 to TRBJ2-7; weak D call: TRBD2 (5 bases). CDR3 length: 12 residues. V shed 3 bases and J shed 2 bases, with 8 bases lying between them. The germline CDR1 and CDR2 sequences are GTSNPN and SVGIG (reference sequence). The DNA of the CDR3 is TGTGCCTGGAGCGGACTCGCCTACGAGCAGTACTTC. Translation: CAWSGLAYEQYF.

V is TRBV15 and J is TRBJ2-1; the D gene is possibly TRBD1 (5 bases). The CDR3 contains 15 residues. V lost 1 base and J 5 bases, leaving 12 bases between the germline ends. The germline V gene has CDR1 LNHNV and CDR2 YYDKDF (reference sequence). CDR3 in DNA: TGTGCCACCAGCAGAGGTGTCGACAGTCACAATGAGCAGTTCTTC. This codes for CATSRGVDSHNEQFF.

The rearrangement uses TRBV28 and TRBJ2-7, with a weak D call TRBD1 (6 bases). The CDR3 is 13 residues long. Trimming removed 8 bases from V and 4 bases from J, with 15 bases in between. The V gene's germline CDR1 is MDHEN and CDR2 SYDVKM. DNA for the CDR3: TGTGCCAGCGGCACAGGTCAGGGGTACGAGCAGTACTTC. Encoded protein: CASGTGQGYEQYF.

This chain uses TRBV1 with TRBJ2-2; the D call TRBD1 from the table was never checked on the DNA. TRBV1 is an annotated pseudogene. This CDR3 is 17 amino acids long. For the CDR3, the DNA is TGCACCAGCAGCCATTACCCCGGGACAGCGAACACCGGGGAGCTGTTTTTT. Amino acids: CTSSHYPGTANTGELFF.